These 31 T cell receptor beta chains were sequenced from one sample in a study of blood T cell repertoires in COVID-19 (dated by TCRdb to 2018 to 2021). Libraries came from the immunoSEQ multiplex PCR assay. TCRdb carries this immuneACCESS record with in-frame sequences only. Its versions omit some clonotypes, under half of them owing to an unresolved V gene in the studies checked, with the rest unexplained. The sample yields roughly 100,000 clones; about 76% were counted once. Of the sample, approximately 40% is held by the ten largest clones. Sequencing used peripheral blood. These receptors were collected from a man older than 75 with acute or convalescent COVID-19.

Only one count was recorded for this clone. This chain joins TRBV5-8 and TRBJ2-7; no definite D call. The CDR3 is 13 amino acids. Trimming removed 4 bases at V and 4 bases at J, with 12 bases between. Per germline, CDR1 SGHTS and CDR2 YDEGEE. CDR3 region: CASSAARGYEQYF. As DNA, the CDR3 is TGTGCCAGCAGCGCGGCTCGTGGTTACGAGCAGTACTTC.

This chain joins TRBV7-9 and TRBJ2-3; a weak D match, TRBD2 (6 bases). Trimming pared 4 bases from V and 1 base from J, leaving 12 bases between. The CDR3 loop spans 15 amino acids. Per germline, CDR1 SEHNR and CDR2 FQNEAQ (reference sequence). The CDR3 DNA follows: TGTGCCAGCAGCTCTCCCCCGGGGGGCACAGATACGCAGTATTTT. Its translation is CASSSPPGGTDTQYF.

DNA of the CDR3: TGTGCCAGCAGTTCCTACGTGACAGGGAACACCGGGGAGCTGTTTTTT. It is translated as CASSSYVTGNTGELFF. The chain joins TRBV27 to TRBJ2-2; possible D gene TRBD1, 6 bases. Germline lookup yields CDR1 MNHEY and CDR2 SMNVEV (reference sequence). V was clipped by 4 bases and J by 1 base, with 13 bases between them. This CDR3 is 16 amino acids long.

V is TRBV5-1 and J is TRBJ1-5; 9 bases align to TRBD1. The germline gives CDR1 SGHRS, CDR2 YFSETQ. V lost 0 bases and J lost 5; bases outside the gene matches: 6. The CDR3 loop spans 16 amino acids. CDR3 protein: CASSLAPDRGDQPQHF. The CDR3 region has the DNA TGCGCCAGCAGCTTGGCCCCGGACAGGGGTGATCAGCCCCAGCATTTT. Full variable domain (outside the CDR3, taken from reference TRBV5-1 and TRBJ1-5): KAGVTQTPRYLIKTRGQQVTLSCSPISGHRSVSWYQQTPGQGLQFLFEYFSETQRNKGNFPGRFSGRQFSNSRSEMNVSTLELGDSALYLCASSLAPDRGDQPQHFGDGTRLSIL.

The genes are TRBV11-1 and TRBJ1-1, with no clear D. This CDR3 is 14 amino acids long. Between the trimmed V and J ends, which lost 2 bases and 4 bases, there was a span of 11 bases. From germline, CDR1 is SGHAT and CDR2 FQDESV (reference sequence). CDR3 region: CASSLNPLATEAFF. The CDR3 DNA sequence: TGTGCCAGCAGCTTAAATCCATTGGCCACTGAAGCTTTCTTT.

The chain employs TRBV18 and TRBJ2-1, with 7 bases lining up with TRBD2. Per the germline V gene, CDR1 is KGHSH and CDR2 is LQKENI. Unmatched junction bases numbered 6, after V lost 3 bases and J lost 4 bases. The length of the CDR3 is 15 residues. CDR3 loop: CASSPTREGYNEQFF. The CDR3 DNA reads as TGTGCCAGCTCACCGACTAGGGAGGGGTACAATGAGCAGTTCTTC.

This clone was counted a single time. The gene calls are TRBV4-2 and TRBJ2-6; 9 nucleotides match TRBD1. V lost 2 bases, J lost 0 bases, and 14 bases stayed unmatched. Germline values: CDR1 LGHNA, CDR2 YNFKEQ. The CDR3 contains 21 residues. The CDR3: CASSQMKIGDRVSSGANVLTF. The CDR3 region has the DNA TGTGCCAGCAGCCAAATGAAGATCGGGGACAGGGTGAGCTCTGGGGCCAACGTCCTGACTTTC.

Only one count was recorded for this clone. This chain connects TRBV27 to TRBJ2-1; TRBD2 agrees at 8 bases. V shed 2 bases and J 4 bases; nucleotides not matched to a gene: 13. The V gene's germline CDR1 is MNHEY and CDR2 SMNVEV (reference sequence). This CDR3 contains 18 residues. CDR3 sequence: CASSLRVQALAVYNEQFF. CDR3 DNA sequence: TGTGCCAGCAGTTTAAGAGTTCAGGCACTAGCGGTTTACAATGAGCAGTTCTTC.

The V gene is TRBV24-1, the J gene TRBJ2-1; 13 nucleotides agree with TRBD2. Germline CDR1 and CDR2: KGHDR and SFDVKD. The CDR3 length is 16 residues. With 4 bases clipped from V and 5 bases from J, the junction kept 4 bases outside the gene matches. CDR3 nucleotide sequence: TGTGCCACCAGTGAGGGGACTAGCGGGAAGAACAATGAGCAGTTCTTC. Translating it yields CATSEGTSGKNNEQFF.

The chain has TRBV25-1 and TRBJ1-1; 10 positions match TRBD1. The CDR3 sequence is 16 residues long. Germline V CDR1 and CDR2: MGHDK, SYGVNS. V shed 4 bases, J shed 3 bases, and the junction held 8 bases outside the gene matches. CDR3 sequence: CASSGNTGTGDTEAFF. The CDR3 DNA reads TGTGCCAGCAGTGGTAATACCGGGACAGGGGACACTGAAGCTTTCTTT.

The V call is TRBV7-6, the J call TRBJ2-1; TRBD2 aligns across 7 bases. The CDR3 extends over 13 amino acids. With 3 bases clipped from V and 7 bases from J, the junction kept 3 bases outside the gene matches. Germline V lookup: CDR1 SGHVS, CDR2 FNYEAQ. The CDR3 is CASSFREANEQFF. DNA of the CDR3: TGTGCCAGCAGCTTCCGGGAGGCTAATGAGCAGTTCTTC.

CDR3 loop: CASSPRGSITEAFF. The CDR3 region has the DNA TGTGCCAGCAGCCCCAGGGGATCGATTACTGAAGCTTTCTTT. The J gene is TRBJ1-1, the V gene TRBV6-5; a possible D gene is TRBD1 (6 bases). Germline V gives CDR1 MNHEY, CDR2 SVGAGI. The CDR3 is made up of 14 amino acids. Trimming shortened V by 6 bases and J by 5 bases, and 16 bases separated the two germline ends.

V usage is TRBV28 and J usage is TRBJ1-5; 7 nucleotides match TRBD1. This CDR3 contains 11 residues. The V gene end was trimmed by 9 bases and the J gene end by 5 bases; junction bases not matched to a gene: 1. Looked up from germline, CDR1 is MDHEN and CDR2 is SYDVKM. In DNA, the CDR3 is TGTGCCAGTACAGGGGATCAGCCCCAGCATTTT. Protein sequence: CASTGDQPQHF.

The rearrangement joins TRBV9 to TRBJ2-1, with 10 nucleotides matching TRBD2. Per germline, CDR1 SGDLS and CDR2 YYNGEE. The ends lost 4 bases at V and 7 bases at J; junction bases unmatched: 20. The CDR3 extends over 19 amino acids. CDR3 DNA sequence: TGTGCCAGCAGCACAGCGGGGGGAATTTTAGCGGGAGGAGGTAATGAGCAGTTCTTC. Its protein product is CASSTAGGILAGGGNEQFF.

The V gene is TRBV4-1, the J gene TRBJ2-1, with TRBD2 matching 7 bases. After removal of 1 base from V and 3 bases from J, the junction contained 9 bases not matched to a gene. The CDR3 spans 17 residues. Per germline, CDR1 MGHRA and CDR2 YSYEKL. CDR3 nucleotides: TGCGCCAGCAGCCAAGGGAGTCGGTGGGAGGGCTACAATGAGCAGTTCTTC. Translation: CASSQGSRWEGYNEQFF.

The V and J genes are TRBV11-2 and TRBJ1-2; 7 bases are a match to TRBD1. The V gene end was trimmed by 4 bases and the J gene end by 8 bases; junction bases not matched to a gene: 10. Germline CDR1 SGHAT, CDR2 FQNNGV. The CDR3 runs to 14 residues. Here the CDR3 reads CASSSPRGLEGYTF. DNA of the CDR3: TGTGCCAGCAGCTCCCCTAGGGGGCTGGAAGGCTACACCTTC.

This chain uses TRBV18 with TRBJ1-1; TRBD1 aligns across 7 bases. Germline CDR1 reads KGHSH; CDR2 reads LQKENI. This CDR3 comprises 14 residues. Trimming removed 4 bases from V and 1 base from J; junction bases left unmatched: 3. The CDR3 nucleotides read TGTGCCAGCTCACGGACAGGAACGAACACTGAAGCTTTCTTT. Amino acid sequence: CASSRTGTNTEAFF.

CDR3 loop: CASSLIGGEDTEAFF. The CDR3 DNA is TGCGCCAGCAGCTTAATCGGGGGAGAAGACACTGAAGCTTTCTTT. V and J are TRBV5-1 and TRBJ1-1, with D tentatively TRBD1 (5 bases). V was cut by 2 bases and J by 3 bases, with 14 bases left in between. The V gene's germline CDR1 is SGHRS and CDR2 YFSETQ. This CDR3 has 15 amino acids.

This chain joins TRBV28 and TRBJ2-3; D gene ambiguous. The CDR3 runs to 13 residues. The germline CDR1 and CDR2 sequences are MDHEN and SYDVKM. With 6 bases removed from V and 5 bases from J, the gap between germline ends came to 12 bases. The CDR3 DNA sequence: TGTGCCAGCAGCTCCTACTTAATAGATACGCAGTATTTT. This sequence encodes CASSSYLIDTQYF.

The rearrangement joins TRBV5-1 to TRBJ1-4, with D possibly TRBD1 on 5 matching bases. Germline assignment: CDR1 SGHRS and CDR2 YFSETQ. Trimming removed 0 bases from V and 5 bases from J, with 14 bases in between. CDR3 length equals 16 residues. The CDR3 DNA reads TGCGCCAGCAGCTTGGGGTTTCGGGGGAAAAATGAAAAACTGTTTTTT. It specifies CASSLGFRGKNEKLFF.

The rearrangement joins TRBV7-3 to TRBJ2-1; tentative D call: TRBD2 (6 bases). The CDR3 is 15 residues long. Between the trimmed V and J ends, which lost 5 bases and 4 bases, there was a span of 15 bases. From germline, CDR1 is SGHTA and CDR2 FQGTGA. This chain's CDR3 is CASSRERAGYNEQFF. CDR3 coding DNA: TGTGCCAGCAGCCGAGAGAGGGCGGGATACAATGAGCAGTTCTTC.

The chain joins TRBV24-1 to TRBJ1-2; tentative D call: TRBD1 (6 bases). CDR3 length: 14 residues. The V gene's germline CDR1 is KGHDR and CDR2 SFDVKD. Trimming took off 3 bases at V and 0 bases at J, with 7 bases between the two ends. CDR3 coding DNA: TGTGCCACCAGTGATACAGGGTCTAACTATGGCTACACCTTC. This translates into CATSDTGSNYGYTF.

This chain links TRBV6-2 or TRBV6-3 with TRBJ1-2, with 7 bases fitting TRBD1. Germline lookup yields CDR1 MNHEY and CDR2 SVGEGT. CDR3 length: 15 residues. Trimming cost V 5 bases and J 0 bases; bases outside gene matches: 6. The CDR3 DNA reads as TGTGCCAGCAGTCCCCGAGGGACAGCTAACTATGGCTACACCTTC. Translating gives CASSPRGTANYGYTF.

The J gene is TRBJ2-7, the V gene TRBV6-5; 11 nucleotides agree with TRBD1. Germline V lookup: CDR1 MNHEY, CDR2 SVGAGI. CDR3 length equals 15 residues. V trimming: 5 bases; J trimming: 2 bases; junction bases outside the gene matches: 5. In nucleotides, the CDR3 is TGTGCCAGCAGTATGGGACAGGGGGTTCCCTACGAGCAGTACTTC. Translated, it gives CASSMGQGVPYEQYF.

This chain connects TRBV15 to TRBJ2-2; 9 nucleotides match TRBD1. CDR1 LNHNV and CDR2 YYDKDF come from the germline V gene (reference sequence). After removal of 0 bases from V and 7 bases from J, the junction contained 6 bases not matched to a gene. This CDR3 is 16 amino acids long. CDR3 DNA sequence: TGTGCCACCAGCAGAGATCAACAGGGGGCAGGCGGGGAGCTGTTTTTT. Residues: CATSRDQQGAGGELFF.

The chain uses TRBV28 and TRBJ1-2; TRBD1 is a possible D gene (6 bases). Trimming shortened V by 7 bases and J by 11 bases, and 17 bases separated the two germline ends. The CDR3 runs to 12 residues. The germline CDR1 and CDR2 sequences are MDHEN and SYDVKM. DNA for the CDR3: TGTGCCAGCACCACTCTACAGGGCGGGTACACCTTC. Its translation: CASTTLQGGYTF.

The chain has TRBV24-1 and TRBJ1-2; no clear D gene. There are 12 residues in the CDR3. Trimming removed 4 bases from V and 4 bases from J, with 6 bases in between. CDR1 is KGHDR, CDR2 SFDVKD, per germline. The CDR3 DNA sequence: TGTGCCACCAGTGACCCCCTCTATGGCTACACCTTC. Translated, it gives CATSDPLYGYTF.

The chain's CDR3 is CAWNPRGATGELFF. The CDR3 nucleotides read TGTGCCTGGAACCCCCGGGGAGCCACCGGGGAGCTGTTTTTT. This sequence joins TRBV30 and TRBJ2-2, with a tentative D call TRBD2 (5 bases). Trimming took off 4 bases at V and 4 bases at J, with 13 bases between the two ends. The CDR3 spans 14 residues. Germline CDR1 reads GTSNPN; CDR2 reads SVGIG (reference sequence).

The chain has TRBV4-1 and TRBJ1-4, with 7 bases identical to TRBD1. CDR1 and CDR2 from the germline V gene are MGHRA and YSYEKL. J was trimmed by 5 bases and V by 3 bases; bases with no gene match: 3. The CDR3 totals 14 residues. Here the CDR3 reads CASSQGQRNEKLFF. The CDR3 DNA follows: TGCGCCAGCAGCCAGGGACAGCGGAATGAAAAACTGTTTTTT.

The chain is built from TRBV6-5 and TRBJ2-5; tentative D call: TRBD1 (7 bases). The CDR3 loop spans 15 amino acids. Germline V gene lookup returns CDR1 MNHEY and CDR2 SVGAGI. V lost 5 bases and J lost 3, with 16 bases in between. In DNA form, the CDR3 reads TGTGCCAGCAGTCCACTACAGGGGAGGAAAGAGACCCAGTACTTC. As protein: CASSPLQGRKETQYF.

V gene TRBV27 combines with J gene TRBJ1-2, with 9 bases matching TRBD1. This CDR3 contains 21 residues. The V and J ends lost 3 bases and 1 base, in that order; junction bases with no gene match: 21. CDR1 and CDR2 (germline): MNHEY, SMNVEV (reference sequence). CDR3 bases: TGTGCCAGCAGTTTTACTGGTATCGGAGGGACAGGGCGCGCTCGTAACTATGGCTACACCTTC. Translation: CASSFTGIGGTGRARNYGYTF.